Following are 5 T cell receptor beta chains from one sample sequenced in a study of Ad26.COV2.S vaccination and SARS-CoV-2 variants. The treatment: roughly 18 received Ad26.COV2.S at low or high dose, single or two shots; several received placebo; per-sample allocation not given. Samples came from day 63 after the first vaccine or placebo injection. Method: immunoSEQ multiplex PCR; TCRdb's copy keeps in-frame clones and lacks some. The data show about 400,000 clones, with around 89% seen just once and under 2% held by the top ten. The source was peripheral blood, collected in a trial of Ad26.COV2.S vaccine versus placebo. These receptors all come from a person aged 18-65 years who received the Ad26.COV2.S COVID-19 vaccine or a placebo.

The chain uses TRBV18 and TRBJ2-3; 7 bases are shared with TRBD1. Per the germline V gene, CDR1 is KGHSH and CDR2 is LQKENI. The CDR3 loop spans 14 amino acids. J gave up 7 bases and V 3 bases, and 7 bases lay outside the gene matches. The CDR3 loop reads CASSPTDRTYTQYF. In DNA form, the CDR3 reads TGTGCCAGCTCACCGACGGACAGGACTTATACGCAGTATTTT.

The chain links TRBV19 to TRBJ2-3; 7 bases match TRBD2. CDR1 LNHDA and CDR2 SQIVND come from the germline V gene (reference sequence). After removal of 5 bases from V and 8 bases from J, the junction contained 7 bases not matched to a gene. The length of the CDR3 is 13 residues. Written as DNA, the CDR3 is TGTGCCAGTAGTCCTCACCCGGGGGGTACGCAGTATTTT. This gives the protein CASSPHPGGTQYF.

J is TRBJ2-1 and V is TRBV19; D is unresolved. The CDR3 runs 12 residues. Trimming pared 10 bases from V and 0 bases from J, leaving 7 bases between. Germline V gives CDR1 LNHDA, CDR2 SQIVND (reference sequence). Here the CDR3 reads CATTSSYNEQFF. The DNA of the CDR3 is TGTGCCACTACTTCCTCCTACAATGAGCAGTTCTTC.

The DNA for the CDR3 is TGTGCCAGCAGGGGGGAGGATATGGGTAACTATGGCTACACCTTC. This encodes CASRGEDMGNYGYTF. This chain uses TRBV6-5 with TRBJ1-2, with D tentatively TRBD1 (5 bases). CDR1 and CDR2 (germline): MNHEY, SVGAGI. CDR3 length: 15 residues. V was shortened by 6 bases and J by 1 base, with 15 bases between the two germline ends.

The V gene is TRBV10-3, the J gene TRBJ2-6; D unresolved. The CDR3 is 12 residues long. Trimming stripped 6 bases from V and 3 bases from J, with 3 bases between. CDR1 is ENHRY, CDR2 SYGVKD, per germline. For the CDR3, the DNA is TGTGCCATCAGCAGTGGGGCCAACGTCCTGACTTTC. Translating it yields CAISSGANVLTF.